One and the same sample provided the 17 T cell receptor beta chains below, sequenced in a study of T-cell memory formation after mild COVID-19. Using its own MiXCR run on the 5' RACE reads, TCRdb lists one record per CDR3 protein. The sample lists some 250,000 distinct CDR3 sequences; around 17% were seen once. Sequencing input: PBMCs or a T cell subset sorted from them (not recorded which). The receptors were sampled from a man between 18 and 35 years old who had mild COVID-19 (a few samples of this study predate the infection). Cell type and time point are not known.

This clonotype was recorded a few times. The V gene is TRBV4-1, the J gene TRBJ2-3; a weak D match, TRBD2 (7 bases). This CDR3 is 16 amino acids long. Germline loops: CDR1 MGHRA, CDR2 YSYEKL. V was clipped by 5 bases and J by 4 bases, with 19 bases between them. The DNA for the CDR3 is TGCGCCAGCAGCAACCGAGGGGGGGGTAGACCAGATACGCAGTATTTT. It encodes CASSNRGGGRPDTQYF.

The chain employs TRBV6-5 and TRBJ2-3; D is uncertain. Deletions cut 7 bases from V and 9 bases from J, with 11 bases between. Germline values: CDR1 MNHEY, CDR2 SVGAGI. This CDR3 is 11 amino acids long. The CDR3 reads CASTSVNTQYF. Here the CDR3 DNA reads TGTGCCAGCACCTCGGTTAACACGCAGTATTTT.

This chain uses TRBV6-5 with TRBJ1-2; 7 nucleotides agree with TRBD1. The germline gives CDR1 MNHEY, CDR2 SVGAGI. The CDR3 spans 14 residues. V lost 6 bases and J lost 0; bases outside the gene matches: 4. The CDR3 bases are TGTGCCAGCAGGAAGACAGGGACTAACTATGGCTACACCTTC. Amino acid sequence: CASRKTGTNYGYTF.

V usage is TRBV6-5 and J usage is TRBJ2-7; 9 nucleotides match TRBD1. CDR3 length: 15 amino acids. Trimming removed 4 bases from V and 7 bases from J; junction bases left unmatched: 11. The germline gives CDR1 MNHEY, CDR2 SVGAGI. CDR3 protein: CASSFSGTGIQEQYF. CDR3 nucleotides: TGTGCCAGCAGTTTCTCAGGGACAGGGATACAGGAGCAGTACTTC.

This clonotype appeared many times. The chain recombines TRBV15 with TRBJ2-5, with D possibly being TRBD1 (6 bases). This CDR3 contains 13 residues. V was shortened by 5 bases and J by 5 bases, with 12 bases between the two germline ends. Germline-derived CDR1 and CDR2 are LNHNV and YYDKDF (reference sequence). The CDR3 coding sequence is TGTGCCACCAGCGTGGACAGTACGGAGACCCAGTACTTC. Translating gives CATSVDSTETQYF.

The CDR3 nucleotides read TGTGCCAGCAGCTTATTTGGGGGGGGGCTGTATAGCACAGATACGCAGTATTTT. Translating it yields CASSLFGGGLYSTDTQYF. The chain employs TRBV7-8 and TRBJ2-3; tentatively, D is TRBD2 (7 bases). This CDR3 is 18 amino acids long. The V gene's germline CDR1 is SGHVS and CDR2 FQNEAQ. Trimming stripped 2 bases from V and 0 bases from J, with 18 bases between.

This chain's CDR3 is CASSESPDRGRV. The CDR3 bases are TGTGCCAGCAGTGAAAGCCCCGACAGGGGAAGGGTC. The chain couples TRBV2 to TRBJ2-7; 8 positions match TRBD1. The CDR3 covers 12 residues. Germline CDR1 reads SNHLY; CDR2 reads FYNNEI.

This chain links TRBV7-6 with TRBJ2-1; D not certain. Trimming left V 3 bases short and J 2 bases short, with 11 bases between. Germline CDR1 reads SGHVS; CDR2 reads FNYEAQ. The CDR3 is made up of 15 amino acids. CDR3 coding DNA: TGTGCCAGCAGCTTCTGGACGTCGGCCTACAATGAGCAGTTCTTC. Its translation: CASSFWTSAYNEQFF.

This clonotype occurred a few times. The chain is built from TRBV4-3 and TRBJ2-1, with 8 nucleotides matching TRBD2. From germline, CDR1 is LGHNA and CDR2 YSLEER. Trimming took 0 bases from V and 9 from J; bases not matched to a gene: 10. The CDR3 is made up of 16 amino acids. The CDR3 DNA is TGCGCCAGCAGCCAAGACAGTCGAGCGGGGGTTGGTGAGCAGTTCTTC. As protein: CASSQDSRAGVGEQFF.

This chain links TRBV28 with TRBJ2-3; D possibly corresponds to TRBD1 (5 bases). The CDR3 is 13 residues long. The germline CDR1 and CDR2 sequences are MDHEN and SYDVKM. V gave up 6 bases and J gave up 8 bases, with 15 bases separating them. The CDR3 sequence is CASRSPNQGTQYF. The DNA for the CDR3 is TGTGCCAGCAGAAGTCCGAACCAGGGTACGCAGTATTTT.

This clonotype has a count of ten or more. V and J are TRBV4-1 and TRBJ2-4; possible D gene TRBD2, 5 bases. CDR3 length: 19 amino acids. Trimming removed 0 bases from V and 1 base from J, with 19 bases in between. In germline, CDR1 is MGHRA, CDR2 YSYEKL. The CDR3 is CASSQDGGRGSGAKNIQYF. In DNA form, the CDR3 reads TGCGCCAGCAGCCAAGATGGAGGCCGGGGTTCGGGGGCCAAAAACATTCAGTACTTC.

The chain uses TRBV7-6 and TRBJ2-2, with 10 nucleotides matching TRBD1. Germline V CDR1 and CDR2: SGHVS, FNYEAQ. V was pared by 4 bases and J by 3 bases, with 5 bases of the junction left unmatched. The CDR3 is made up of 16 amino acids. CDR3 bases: TGTGCCAGCAGCTCCTGGGACAGGGGTGACACCGGGGAGCTGTTTTTT. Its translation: CASSSWDRGDTGELFF.

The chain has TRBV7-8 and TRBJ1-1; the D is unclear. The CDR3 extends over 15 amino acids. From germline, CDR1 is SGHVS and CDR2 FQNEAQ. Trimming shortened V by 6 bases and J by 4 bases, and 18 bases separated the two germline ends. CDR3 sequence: CASSVGRGGSTEAFF. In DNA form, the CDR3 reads TGTGCCAGCAGTGTAGGGCGGGGTGGAAGCACTGAAGCTTTCTTT.

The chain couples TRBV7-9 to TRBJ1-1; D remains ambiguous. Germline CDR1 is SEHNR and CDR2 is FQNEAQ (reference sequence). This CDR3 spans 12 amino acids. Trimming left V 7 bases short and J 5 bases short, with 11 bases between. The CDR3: CASNLGRTEAFF. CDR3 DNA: TGTGCCAGCAACCTAGGGAGGACTGAAGCTTTCTTT.

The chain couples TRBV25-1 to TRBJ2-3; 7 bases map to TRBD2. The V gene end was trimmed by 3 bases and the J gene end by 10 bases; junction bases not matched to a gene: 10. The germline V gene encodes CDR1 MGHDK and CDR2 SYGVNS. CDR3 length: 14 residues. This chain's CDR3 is CASSEALSGRAQYF. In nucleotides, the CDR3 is TGTGCCAGCAGTGAGGCCCTTTCAGGGAGGGCGCAGTATTTT. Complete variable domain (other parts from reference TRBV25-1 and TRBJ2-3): EADIYQTPRYLVIGTGKKITLECSQTMGHDKMYWYQQDPGMELHLIHYSYGVNSTEKGDLSSESTVSRIRTEHFPLTLESARPSHTSQYLCASSEALSGRAQYFGPGTRLTVL.

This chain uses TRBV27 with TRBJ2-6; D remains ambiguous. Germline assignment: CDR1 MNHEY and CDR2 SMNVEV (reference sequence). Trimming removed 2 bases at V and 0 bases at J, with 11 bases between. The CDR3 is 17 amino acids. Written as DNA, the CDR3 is TGTGCCAGCAGTTTAAGTCCGGCGGTCTCTGGGGCCAACGTCCTGACTTTC. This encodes CASSLSPAVSGANVLTF.

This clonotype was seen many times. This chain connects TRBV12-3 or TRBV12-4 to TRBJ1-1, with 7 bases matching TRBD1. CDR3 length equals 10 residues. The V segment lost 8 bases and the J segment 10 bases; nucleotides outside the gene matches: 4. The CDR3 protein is CASAGGIAFF. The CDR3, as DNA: TGTGCCAGCGCAGGGGGAATAGCTTTCTTT.